These 15 T cell receptor beta chains came from one sample sequenced in a study of blood T cell repertoires in COVID-19. Clones were sequenced by immunoSEQ multiplex PCR, and TCRdb holds only the in-frame ones, with some missing. Found here are roughly 400,000 clones, approximately 90% of them singletons; the top ten hold around 10%. Sequenced sample: PBMCs or T cells enriched from blood (not recorded which). All receptors derive from a woman between 45 and 65 years old who had recovered from COVID-19.

The J gene is TRBJ1-2, the V gene TRBV2, with 7 bases lining up with TRBD1. Germline trimming cut 6 bases from V and 4 bases from J; bases unmatched to any gene: 8. Germline CDR1 reads SNHLY; CDR2 reads FYNNEI. CDR3 length: 14 amino acids. CDR3: CASSRETGSYGYTF. The CDR3 region has the DNA TGTGCCAGCAGCCGAGAGACAGGGTCCTATGGCTACACCTTC. The complete variable domain, with remaining parts taken from reference TRBV2 and TRBJ1-2, reads EPEVTQTPSHQVTQMGQEVILRCVPISNHLYFYWYRQILGQKVEFLVSFYNNEISEKSEIFDDQFSVERPDGSNFTLKIRSTKLEDSAMYFCASSRETGSYGYTFGSGTRLTVV.

As to this clone: Different DNA sequences within this sample yield the same CDR3. The genes are TRBV5-1 and TRBJ2-7, with D possibly TRBD2 on 5 matching bases. Per the germline V gene, CDR1 is SGHRS and CDR2 is YFSETQ. This CDR3 has 13 residues. V was pared by 2 bases and J by 0 bases, with 6 bases between. CDR3 DNA sequence: TGCGCCAGCAGCTTTGGGAGCTCCTACGAGCAGTACTTC. Protein: CASSFGSSYEQYF.

The sample holds one count of this clone. The gene calls are TRBV5-1 and TRBJ1-1; the match to TRBD1 covers 7 bases. With 7 bases clipped from V and 5 bases from J, the junction kept 14 bases outside the gene matches. Germline V gives CDR1 SGHRS, CDR2 YFSETQ. The CDR3 covers 15 residues. CDR3 in DNA: TGCGCCAGCGAGGGCCCTGACAGGGTTGGGACTGAAGCTTTCTTT. Encoded protein: CASEGPDRVGTEAFF.

The chain has TRBV3-1 (or the pseudogene TRBV3-2) and TRBJ2-6, with 12 positions matching TRBD2. J lost 1 base, V lost 4 bases, and 2 bases had no gene match. Looked up from germline, CDR1 is LGHDT and CDR2 is YNNKEL (reference sequence). The CDR3 length is 17 residues. The CDR3 region has the DNA TGTGCCAGCAGCCGAGGACTAGCGGGGTCTGGGGCCAACGTCCTGACTTTC. Its translation: CASSRGLAGSGANVLTF.

The chain combines TRBV15 with TRBJ2-7, with TRBD2 as a possible D gene (7 bases). The CDR3 consists of 15 residues. Trimming cost V 8 bases and J 3 bases, with 20 bases left between them. The V gene's germline CDR1 is LNHNV and CDR2 YYDKDF (reference sequence). CDR3 in amino acids: CATRRGGGPFYEQYF. DNA for the CDR3: TGTGCCACCCGCCGAGGGGGGGGTCCTTTCTACGAGCAGTACTTC.

The chain couples TRBV5-4 to TRBJ1-2, with 9 bases that match TRBD1. CDR3 length: 14 residues. Germline trimming cut 4 bases from V and 6 bases from J; bases unmatched to any gene: 7. Germline V gene sequence: CDR1 SGHNT, CDR2 YYREEE (reference sequence). CDR3 nucleotides: TGTGCCAGCAGCCTGGGACAGGGACAAGATGGCTACACCTTC. Translating gives CASSLGQGQDGYTF.

The J gene is TRBJ2-4, the V gene TRBV2; 11 positions match TRBD2. From germline, CDR1 is SNHLY and CDR2 FYNNEI. CDR3 length: 15 residues. Trimming removed 7 bases from V and 5 bases from J; junction bases left unmatched: 7. The CDR3 protein is CASTSAGLAENIQYF. The CDR3 DNA is TGTGCCAGCACCAGTGCGGGACTAGCGGAAAACATTCAGTACTTC.

This chain uses TRBV29-1 with TRBJ2-7; TRBD1 might be the D (5 bases). Germline V gene lookup returns CDR1 SQVTM and CDR2 ANQGSEA. This CDR3 has 16 residues. Between the trimmed V and J ends, which lost 2 bases and 3 bases, there was a span of 20 bases. The chain's CDR3 is CSVEFPRQGIFYEQYF. The CDR3 nucleotides are TGCAGCGTTGAATTCCCGCGCCAGGGAATTTTCTACGAGCAGTACTTC.

The chain carries TRBV4-1 and TRBJ1-1, with D possibly TRBD1 on 6 matching bases. CDR3 size: 16 residues. With 0 bases removed from V and 4 bases from J, the gap between germline ends came to 15 bases. Germline lookup yields CDR1 MGHRA and CDR2 YSYEKL. In DNA, the CDR3 is TGCGCCAGCAGCCAAGAAGGAACAGGGATTATCACTGAAGCTTTCTTT. Translated: CASSQEGTGIITEAFF.

The genes are TRBV5-1 and TRBJ1-5; 9 nucleotides match TRBD1. Germline loops: CDR1 SGHRS, CDR2 YFSETQ. The CDR3 is made up of 15 amino acids. Trimming removed 4 bases from V and 6 bases from J; junction bases left unmatched: 8. The CDR3, as DNA: TGCGCCAGCAGCACCGGGACAGGGATCGGTCAGCCCCAGCATTTT. As protein: CASSTGTGIGQPQHF.

The rearrangement joins TRBV2 to TRBJ2-7; 8 bases match TRBD2. With 3 bases clipped from V and 4 bases from J, the junction kept 5 bases outside the gene matches. The CDR3 is 14 residues long. Germline loops: CDR1 SNHLY, CDR2 FYNNEI. CDR3 protein: CASSEAGGTYEQYF. CDR3 bases: TGTGCCAGCAGTGAGGCGGGGGGTACTTACGAGCAGTACTTC. Supplemented by reference TRBV2 and TRBJ2-7, the full variable domain reads EPEVTQTPSHQVTQMGQEVILRCVPISNHLYFYWYRQILGQKVEFLVSFYNNEISEKSEIFDDQFSVERPDGSNFTLKIRSTKLEDSAMYFCASSEAGGTYEQYFGPGTRLTVT.

Regarding this clone: A read error may account for a junction end that differs from germline. This chain uses TRBV5-4 with TRBJ2-1, with 8 bases aligning to TRBD2. Per germline, CDR1 SGHNT and CDR2 YYREEE (reference sequence). The CDR3 sequence is 15 residues long. The CDR3 DNA sequence: TGTGCCAGCAGACCCGGGGGGGCCTCCGACAATGAGCAGTTCTTC. It yields the protein CASRPGGASDNEQFF.

CDR3 in amino acids: CASSFSGLNTEAFF. In DNA, the CDR3 is TGTGCCAGCAGTTTTTCCGGGTTGAACACTGAAGCTTTCTTT. The chain links TRBV27 to TRBJ1-1; no reliable D call. Trimming took off 3 bases at V and 0 bases at J, with 8 bases between the two ends. Germline CDR1 reads MNHEY; CDR2 reads SMNVEV (reference sequence). CDR3 length equals 14 residues.

The chain recombines TRBV4-1 with TRBJ2-5; a possible D gene is TRBD2 (6 bases). Germline CDR1 reads MGHRA; CDR2 reads YSYEKL. The CDR3 length is 13 residues. The V end lost 4 bases, the J end lost 4 bases, and 10 bases lay between the germline ends. For the CDR3, the DNA is TGCGCCAGCAGCCGGGACTTTTCAGAGACCCAGTACTTC. It encodes CASSRDFSETQYF.

This rearrangement joins TRBV9 to TRBJ1-1, with unresolved D. Germline V CDR1 and CDR2: SGDLS, YYNGEE. The CDR3 is 13 residues long. Deletions cut 7 bases from V and 0 bases from J, with 10 bases between. As DNA, the CDR3 is TGTGCCAGCTCTAACGGGATGAACACTGAAGCTTTCTTT. Amino acid sequence: CASSNGMNTEAFF.